The rows below give T cell receptor beta chains drawn from one sample of a study of cytomegalovirus exposure and HLA in healthy donors. Sequencing used immunoSEQ multiplex PCR; TCRdb keeps in-frame clones, though not all of them. The table counts about 72,000 clones; 2.7% lies in the top ten. Sequencing was carried out using PBMCs. These receptors were obtained from a man aged 35 to 55 in good health and CMV-seronegative. Both conserved end residues are part of each CDR3. The D gene is left open where the match is weak.

v_call	j_call	d_call	cdr3_nt	cdr3_aa
TRBV28	TRBJ1-4	.	TGTGCCAGCAGAGGGGTATCAACTAATGAAAAACTGTTTTTT	CASRGVSTNEKLFF
TRBV6-5	TRBJ1-2	.	TGTGCCAGCAGTTACTCAACAGGGAACTATGGCTACACCTTC	CASSYSTGNYGYTF
TRBV7-2	TRBJ2-7	.	TGTGCCAGCAGCTTAAAGGAGTACGAGCAGTACTTC	CASSLKEYEQYF
TRBV19	TRBJ1-3	TRBD1	TGTGCCAGTAGTATGGGGACAGTGAGCTCTGGAAACACCATATATTTT	CASSMGTVSSGNTIYF
TRBV19	TRBJ1-2	.	TGTGCCAGTTACCGGGGGGTCTATGGCTACACCTTC	CASYRGVYGYTF
TRBV6-5	TRBJ1-1	.	TGTGCCAGCAGGATTCAGGGTGAAGCTTTCTTT	CASRIQGEAFF
TRBV9	TRBJ2-7	.	TGTGCCAGCAGCGTTGGGCAGAACTCCTACGAGCAGTACTTC	CASSVGQNSYEQYF
TRBV29-1	TRBJ1-1	.	TGCAGCGCTAATACAGATGAAGCTTTCTTT	CSANTDEAFF
TRBV7-3	TRBJ1-2	.	TGTGCCAGCAGCTTAAGGGGCCCGGACAGAAATAACTATGGCTACACCTTC	CASSLRGPDRNNYGYTF
TRBV4-2	TRBJ2-3	TRBD2	TGTGCCAGCAGCCAAGATCTTTTAGCGGGGGGCACAGATACGCAGTATTTT	CASSQDLLAGGTDTQYF
TRBV9	TRBJ1-1	.	TGTGCCAGCAGCGCGCATCCGGGACAACAAGCTTTCTTT	CASSAHPGQQAFF
TRBV4-2	TRBJ2-1	.	TGTGCCAGCCACCTTAGGGGGGGGCCGTACAATGAGCAGTTCTTC	CASHLRGGPYNEQFF
TRBV5-6	TRBJ1-1	.	TGTGCCAGCTCGTCGGGGGGGAGGTCTGAAGCTTTCTTT	CASSSGGRSEAFF
TRBV2	TRBJ1-2	.	TGTGCCATCCCAAGAACAGGGAAGCGCTATGGCTACACCTTC	CAIPRTGKRYGYTF
TRBV11-2	TRBJ1-1	.	TGTGCCAGCAGCTTAACAGGAACTGAAGCTTTCTTT	CASSLTGTEAFF
TRBV5-1	TRBJ1-4	.	TGCGCCAGCAGCTTAGGGGCGACTAATGAAAAACTGTTTTTT	CASSLGATNEKLFF